This T cell receptor beta chain emerged from a study of cytomegalovirus exposure and HLA in healthy donors. General study points: Later, TCR association rates were found to vary by HLA locus, highest for DRB1 and lowest for HLA-C.

This PCR relied on a set of 60 Vbeta primers and 13 Jbeta primers. Clones were read by immunoSEQ multiplex PCR, and TCRdb kept only the in-frame ones, dropping some. This sample carries some 150,000 clones, more than 60% of them seen once, and the ten largest clones take 3% to 3.5%. Of note for this clone: Antigen specificity is unknown.

The V end was cut by 7 bases, the J end by 2 bases, with 10 bases between. The CDR3 spans 13 residues. Germline CDR1 LNHDA, CDR2 SQIVND (reference sequence). V usage is TRBV19 and J usage is TRBJ2-3, with a possible D match to TRBD2 (7 bases). The clonotype comes from a man aged 35 to 55 in good health and CMV-seronegative. The sequenced material came from PBMCs. The CDR3 sequence: CASNRGATDTQYF. The DNA for the CDR3 is TGTGCCAGTAACCGGGGGGCCACAGATACGCAGTATTTT.